These T cell receptor beta chains were read from a single sample in a study of cytomegalovirus exposure and HLA in healthy donors. The table came from immunoSEQ multiplex PCR; TCRdb's copy has only in-frame clones and leaves some out. Among around 120,000 clones listed, around 75% were seen once. Sequenced: PBMCs. All receptors come from a woman aged 50 to 60 in good health and CMV-seropositive. Both conserved end residues are part of each CDR3. The order of the fields is CDR3 length, D gene, V gene, J gene, clone size, CDR3 protein, CDR3 DNA. A D gene is named only where the DNA matches it firmly. For some rows the clone size is stated as once, few or many, or as a class when expanded; others skip it.

14,.,TRBV4-1,TRBJ1-4,few,CASSLGGSGEKLFF,TGCGCCAGCAGCCTTGGAGGGAGTGGCGAAAAACTGTTTTTT
16,TRBD2,TRBV5-1,TRBJ2-1,.,CASSIGLADIYNEQFF,TGCGCCAGCAGCATAGGACTAGCGGATATTTACAATGAGCAGTTCTTC
16,TRBD1,TRBV5-1,TRBJ1-2,.,CASSFNRGHVDYGYTF,TGCGCCAGCAGCTTCAACAGGGGGCATGTGGACTATGGCTACACCTTC
14,TRBD1,TRBV5-1,TRBJ2-5,few,CASSWDRGKETQYF,TGCGCCAGCAGCTGGGACAGGGGGAAAGAGACCCAGTACTTC
11,.,TRBV2,TRBJ2-5,.,CASKDGETQYF,TGTGCCAGCAAAGACGGGGAGACCCAGTACTTC
16,TRBD1,TRBV7-8,TRBJ1-2,once,CASSLASRQGLGGYTF,TGTGCCAGCAGCTTAGCGTCGAGACAGGGGTTGGGTGGCTACACCTTC
16,.,TRBV6-6,TRBJ2-7,.,CASSNPGDLAAYEQYF,TGTGCCAGCAGTAACCCAGGGGACCTGGCAGCCTACGAGCAGTACTTC
13,TRBD2,TRBV2,TRBJ2-3,.,CAGSGGPEDTQYF,TGTGCCGGTAGCGGGGGTCCGGAGGATACGCAGTATTTT
15,TRBD2,TRBV5-1,TRBJ2-7,.,CASSLGGRGTYEQYF,TGCGCCAGCAGCTTGGGCGGGAGGGGGACCTACGAGCAGTACTTC
15,.,TRBV4-2,TRBJ2-7,.,CASSPQAGQIDEQYF,TGTGCCAGCAGCCCCCAAGCAGGACAGATCGACGAGCAGTACTTC